This TCR beta chain was profiled in a study of PD-1 blockade in mismatch repair-deficient tumors. Across the study: Enrolled about 2012-2016, patients had progressing, pretreated mismatch repair-deficient cancers of about a dozen types. Points from the study as a whole: After pembrolizumab, tumor-resident clones rose rapidly, then generally contracted before radiologic responses.

Every patient had mismatch repair deficiency by PCR or immunohistochemistry. TCRs were sequenced from three patients responding to pembrolizumab. This clone has just one count. The antigen is unknown. Libraries were prepared by immunoSEQ multiplex PCR; TCRdb keeps only in-frame clonotypes and omits some of them. The table has 100,000 or so clones, 82% seen once. This CDR3 is built from 16 residues. Germline CDR1 reads MNHNY; CDR2 reads SVGAGI (reference sequence). Trimming cost V 2 bases and J 2 bases; bases outside gene matches: 7. This clonotype was sampled from an adult with mismatch repair-deficient cancer. Source: peripheral blood, taken about 36 weeks after starting pembrolizumab. V gene TRBV6-6 combines with J gene TRBJ2-7, with TRBD1 matching 9 bases. The CDR3 sequence: CASSYPGQGLTYEQYF. The CDR3 nucleotides read TGTGCCAGCAGTTACCCGGGACAGGGTTTAACCTACGAGCAGTACTTC.